Listed below are T cell receptor beta chains from one sample, sequenced in a study of blood T cell repertoires in COVID-19. The protocol was immunoSEQ multiplex PCR, while the TCRdb copy is restricted to in-frame clones and leaves out a portion. The sample lists some 130,000 clones, roughly four fifths occurring once. The sample was PBMCs or T cells enriched from blood (not recorded which). These receptors were collected from a middle-aged man with acute COVID-19. The CDR3 runs from the conserved cysteine through the conserved F or W. D genes are given only for firm matches. Size is omitted from some rows. Given values are once, few, many or a class for expanded clones.

j_call,clone_size,d_call,v_call,cdr3_aa,cdr3_nt
TRBJ1-5,-,TRBD1,TRBV28,CASSSRTGGNQPQHF,TGTGCCAGCAGTTCAAGGACAGGGGGCAATCAGCCCCAGCATTTT
TRBJ2-7,-,TRBD1,TRBV10-3,CATLYGTGVYEQYF,TGTGCCACCCTTTACGGGACAGGCGTCTACGAGCAGTACTTC
TRBJ1-3,-,-,TRBV9,CASSVSDNRDGNTIYF,TGTGCCAGCAGCGTTTCGGATAACAGGGACGGAAACACCATATATTTT
TRBJ1-2,-,-,TRBV12-3/TRBV12-4,CASSSLAAIGYTF,TGTGCCAGCAGTTCATTGGCCGCAATAGGCTACACCTTC
TRBJ1-6,-,TRBD1,TRBV19,CASSIEDRGFTSSPLHF,TGTGCCAGTAGTATTGAGGACAGGGGGTTCACGAGTTCACCCCTCCACTTT
TRBJ1-1,-,-,TRBV4-2,CASSQAGRMNTEAFF,TGTGCCAGCAGCCAAGCTGGCAGAATGAACACTGAAGCTTTCTTT
TRBJ1-1,-,-,TRBV10-3,CAISDFQGLNTEAFF,TGTGCCATCAGTGACTTTCAGGGCTTGAACACTGAAGCTTTCTTT
TRBJ2-5,-,-,TRBV4-1,CASSQKVPTGSWGETQYF,TGCGCCAGCAGCCAAAAGGTCCCAACAGGGAGCTGGGGAGAGACCCAGTACTTC
TRBJ1-5,-,TRBD1,TRBV3-1/TRBV3-2,CASSQDTGDQPQHF,TGTGCCAGCAGCCAAGATACAGGGGACCAGCCCCAGCATTTT
TRBJ1-1,-,-,TRBV5-6,CASSSGGTEAFF,TGTGCCAGCAGCTCGGGGGGCACTGAAGCTTTCTTT
TRBJ2-3,-,TRBD2,TRBV11-2,CASSLAWGRAEGDTQYF,TGTGCCAGCAGCTTAGCTTGGGGGAGGGCTGAGGGGGATACGCAGTATTTT
TRBJ2-2,once,TRBD1,TRBV5-1,CASSLMGQGATGELFF,TGCGCCAGCAGCTTGATGGGACAGGGGGCGACCGGGGAGCTGTTTTTT
TRBJ2-7,-,-,TRBV19,CASSMILGGYEQYF,TGTGCCAGTAGTATGATCCTAGGGGGCTACGAGCAGTACTTC
TRBJ1-6,-,TRBD1,TRBV7-2,CASSSGQLPLHF,TGTGCCAGCAGCTCGGGACAGCTACCCCTCCACTTT
TRBJ1-3,-,-,TRBV2,CASSERAGEDTIYF,TGTGCCAGCAGTGAACGGGCAGGGGAAGACACCATATATTTT
TRBJ2-2,-,TRBD1,TRBV5-1,CASSPNTGGTGELFF,TGCGCCAGCAGCCCAAACACAGGGGGCACCGGGGAGCTGTTTTTT
TRBJ2-7,-,-,TRBV13,CASSLVGGSEQYF,TGTGCCAGCAGCTTAGTGGGGGGTAGCGAGCAGTACTTC
TRBJ1-6,-,TRBD1,TRBV27,CASSIQRDGTGFSPLHF,TGTGCCAGCAGTATACAACGGGACGGGACAGGGTTTTCACCCCTCCACTTT
TRBJ1-5,-,TRBD1,TRBV11-2,CASSLGQGAGNQPQHF,TGTGCCAGCAGCTTAGGACAGGGGGCAGGCAATCAGCCCCAGCATTTT
TRBJ2-7,-,-,TRBV7-9,CASSTDRLPPYEQYF,TGTGCCAGCAGCACTGACAGGCTACCCCCCTACGAGCAGTACTTC
TRBJ2-5,-,TRBD2,TRBV7-2,CASSLGVRDYETQYF,TGTGCCAGCAGCTTGGGTGTGCGGGACTACGAGACCCAGTACTTC
TRBJ2-7,-,TRBD1,TRBV6-5,CASTDAGTGVHEQYF,TGTGCCAGCACAGATGCCGGGACAGGGGTTCACGAGCAGTACTTC
TRBJ2-1,-,TRBD1,TRBV19,CASSPGTGTYNEQFF,TGTGCCAGTAGTCCGGGGACAGGGACGTACAATGAGCAGTTCTTC
TRBJ1-5,-,-,TRBV7-9,CASSLALNQPQHF,TGTGCCAGCAGCCTAGCCCTCAATCAGCCCCAGCATTTT
TRBJ2-3,few,-,TRBV5-1,CASSYPREADTQYF,TGCGCCAGCAGCTACCCCAGGGAGGCGGATACGCAGTATTTT
TRBJ1-5,-,-,TRBV18,CASSPQEDQPQHF,TGTGCCAGCTCACCTCAGGAGGATCAGCCCCAGCATTTT
TRBJ1-5,-,-,TRBV18,CASSPPGGEDNQPQHF,TGTGCCAGCTCACCACCGGGAGGCGAAGACAATCAGCCCCAGCATTTT
TRBJ1-5,-,TRBD1,TRBV19,CASSIPAGGVQPQHF,TGTGCCAGTAGTATCCCGGCAGGGGGCGTCCAGCCCCAGCATTTT
TRBJ2-1,few,TRBD2,TRBV24-1,CATSVRGSSYNEQFF,TGTGCCACCAGTGTCCGCGGGAGTTCCTACAATGAGCAGTTCTTC
TRBJ2-7,-,TRBD1,TRBV6-5,CASSYGQGVNEQYF,TGTGCCAGCAGTTACGGACAGGGGGTAAACGAGCAGTACTTC
TRBJ2-3,-,TRBD2,TRBV29-1,CSVQAGGGTDTQYF,TGCAGCGTCCAAGCGGGGGGAGGCACAGATACGCAGTATTTT
TRBJ1-2,-,-,TRBV28,CASTPFGAGYGYTF,TGTGCCAGCACTCCTTTTGGGGCAGGTTATGGCTACACCTTC
TRBJ1-2,-,TRBD1,TRBV19,CASSIPTGDLDYGYTF,TGTGCCAGTAGTATACCCACAGGGGATCTTGACTATGGCTACACCTTC
TRBJ2-1,once,TRBD1,TRBV9,CASSVSGQGDYEQFF,TGTGCCAGCAGTGTCTCGGGACAGGGGGACTATGAGCAGTTCTTC
TRBJ2-5,-,TRBD2,TRBV7-9,CASSLGLAETQYF,TGTGCCAGCAGCTTGGGACTAGCAGAGACCCAGTACTTC
TRBJ1-1,-,TRBD1,TRBV7-3,CASSRDRNTEAFF,TGTGCCAGCAGCCGGGACAGGAACACTGAAGCTTTCTTT
TRBJ2-2,once,-,TRBV6-4,CASSDGGYGELFF,TGTGCCAGCAGTGACGGAGGTTACGGGGAGCTGTTTTTT
TRBJ2-3,-,-,TRBV11-2,CASSRRGWSDTQYF,TGTGCCAGCAGCCGCAGGGGTTGGTCAGATACGCAGTATTTT
TRBJ1-2,-,TRBD1,TRBV19,CASSADRGDGYTF,TGTGCCAGTAGTGCGGACAGGGGTGATGGCTACACCTTC
TRBJ1-5,once,TRBD1,TRBV29-1,CSARQGGQPQHF,TGCAGCGCCCGACAGGGTGGTCAGCCCCAGCATTTT
TRBJ2-3,-,TRBD2,TRBV6-4,CASSVSGSTDTQYF,TGTGCCAGCAGTGTTAGCGGGAGCACAGATACGCAGTATTTT
TRBJ2-6,once,TRBD1,TRBV18,CASSSQGAIPGANVLTF,TGTGCCAGCTCATCACAGGGGGCGATCCCTGGGGCCAACGTCCTGACTTTC
TRBJ2-7,-,TRBD1,TRBV5-6,CASSKGTVGYEQYF,TGTGCCAGCAGCAAAGGGACAGTGGGCTACGAGCAGTACTTC
TRBJ1-5,-,-,TRBV7-9,CASSSTGQPQHF,TGTGCCAGCAGCTCCACAGGACAGCCCCAGCATTTT
TRBJ2-1,-,TRBD1,TRBV5-1,CASSLGDSLSNEQFF,TGCGCCAGCAGCTTGGGGGACAGTCTTTCCAATGAGCAGTTCTTC
TRBJ2-7,-,-,TRBV20-1,CSAVRVNEQYF,TGCAGTGCTGTCAGGGTCAACGAGCAGTACTTC
TRBJ1-5,-,-,TRBV5-1,CASSPTGISNQPQHF,TGCGCCAGCAGCCCAACAGGTATCAGCAATCAGCCCCAGCATTTT
TRBJ1-6,-,-,TRBV18,CASSPPPGETLHF,TGTGCCAGCTCACCCCCTCCCGGGGAAACCCTCCACTTT